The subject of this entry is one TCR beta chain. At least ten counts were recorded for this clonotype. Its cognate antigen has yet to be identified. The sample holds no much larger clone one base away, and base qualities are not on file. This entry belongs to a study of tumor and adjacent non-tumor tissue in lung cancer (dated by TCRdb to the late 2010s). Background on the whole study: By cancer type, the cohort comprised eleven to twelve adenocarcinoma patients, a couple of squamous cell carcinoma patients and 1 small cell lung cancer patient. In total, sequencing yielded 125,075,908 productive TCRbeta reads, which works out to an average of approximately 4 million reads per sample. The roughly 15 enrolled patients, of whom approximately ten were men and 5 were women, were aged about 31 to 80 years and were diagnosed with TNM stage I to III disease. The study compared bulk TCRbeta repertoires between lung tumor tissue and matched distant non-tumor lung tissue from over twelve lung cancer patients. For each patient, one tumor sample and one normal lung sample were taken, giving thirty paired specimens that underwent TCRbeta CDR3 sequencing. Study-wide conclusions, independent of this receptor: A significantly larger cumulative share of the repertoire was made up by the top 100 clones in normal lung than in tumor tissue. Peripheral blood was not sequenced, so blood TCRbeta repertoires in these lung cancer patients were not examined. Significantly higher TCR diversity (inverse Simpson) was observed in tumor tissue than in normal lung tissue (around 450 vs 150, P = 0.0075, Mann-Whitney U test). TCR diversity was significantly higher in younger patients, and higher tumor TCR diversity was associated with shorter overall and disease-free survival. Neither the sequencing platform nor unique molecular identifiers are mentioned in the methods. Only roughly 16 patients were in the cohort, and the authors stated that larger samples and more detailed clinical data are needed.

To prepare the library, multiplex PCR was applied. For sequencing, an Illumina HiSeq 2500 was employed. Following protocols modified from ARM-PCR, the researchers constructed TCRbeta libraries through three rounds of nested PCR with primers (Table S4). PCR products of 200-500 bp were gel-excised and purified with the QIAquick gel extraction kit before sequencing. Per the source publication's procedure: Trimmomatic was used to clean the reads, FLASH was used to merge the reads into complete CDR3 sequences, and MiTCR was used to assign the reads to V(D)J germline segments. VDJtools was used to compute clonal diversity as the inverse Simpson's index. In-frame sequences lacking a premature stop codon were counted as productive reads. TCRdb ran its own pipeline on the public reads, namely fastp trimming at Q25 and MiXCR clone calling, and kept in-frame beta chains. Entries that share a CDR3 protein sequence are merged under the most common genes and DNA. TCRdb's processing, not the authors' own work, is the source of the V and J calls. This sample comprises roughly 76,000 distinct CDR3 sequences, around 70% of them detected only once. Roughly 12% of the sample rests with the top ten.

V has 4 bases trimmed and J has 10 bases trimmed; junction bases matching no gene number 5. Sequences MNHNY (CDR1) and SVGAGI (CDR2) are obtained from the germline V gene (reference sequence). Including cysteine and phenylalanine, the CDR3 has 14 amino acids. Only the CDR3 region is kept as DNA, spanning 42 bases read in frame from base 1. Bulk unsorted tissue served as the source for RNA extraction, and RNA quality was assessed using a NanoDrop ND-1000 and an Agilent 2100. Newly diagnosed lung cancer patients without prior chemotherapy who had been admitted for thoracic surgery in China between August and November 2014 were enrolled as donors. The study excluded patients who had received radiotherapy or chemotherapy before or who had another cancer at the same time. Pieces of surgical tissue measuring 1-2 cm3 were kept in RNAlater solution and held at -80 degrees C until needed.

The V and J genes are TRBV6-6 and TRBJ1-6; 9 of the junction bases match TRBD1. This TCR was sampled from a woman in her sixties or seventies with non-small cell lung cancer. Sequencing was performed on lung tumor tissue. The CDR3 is CASSSQGAGSPLHF. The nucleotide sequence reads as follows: TGTGCCAGCAGTTCACAGGGGGCAGGGTCACCCCTCCACTTT.